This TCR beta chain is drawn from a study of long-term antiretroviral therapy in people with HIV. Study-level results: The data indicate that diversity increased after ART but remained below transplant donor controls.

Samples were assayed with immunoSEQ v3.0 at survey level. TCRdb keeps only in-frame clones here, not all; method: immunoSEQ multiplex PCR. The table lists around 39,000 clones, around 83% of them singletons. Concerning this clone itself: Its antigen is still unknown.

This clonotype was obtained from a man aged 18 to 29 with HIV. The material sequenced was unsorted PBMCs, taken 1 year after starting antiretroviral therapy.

The CDR3 bases are TGTGCCAGCAGTCTGGCTGGGTATCCCGTTCAGCCCCAGCATTTT. Its protein product is CASSLAGYPVQPQHF. The chain carries TRBV28 and TRBJ1-5; no reliable D call. Trimming removed 5 bases at V and 6 bases at J, with 17 bases between. This CDR3 is built from 15 residues. Germline CDR1 MDHEN, CDR2 SYDVKM.